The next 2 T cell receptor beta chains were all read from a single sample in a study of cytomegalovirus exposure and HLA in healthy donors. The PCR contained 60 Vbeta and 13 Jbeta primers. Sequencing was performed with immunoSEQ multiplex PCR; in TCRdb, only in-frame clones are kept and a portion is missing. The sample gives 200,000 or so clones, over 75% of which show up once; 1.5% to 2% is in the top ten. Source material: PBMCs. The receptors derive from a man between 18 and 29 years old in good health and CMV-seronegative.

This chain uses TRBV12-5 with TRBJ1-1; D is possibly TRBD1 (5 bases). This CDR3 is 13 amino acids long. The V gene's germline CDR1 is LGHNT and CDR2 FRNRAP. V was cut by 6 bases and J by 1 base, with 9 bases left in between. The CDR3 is CASGKDRNTEAFF. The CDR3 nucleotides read TGTGCTAGTGGCAAAGACAGGAACACTGAAGCTTTCTTT.

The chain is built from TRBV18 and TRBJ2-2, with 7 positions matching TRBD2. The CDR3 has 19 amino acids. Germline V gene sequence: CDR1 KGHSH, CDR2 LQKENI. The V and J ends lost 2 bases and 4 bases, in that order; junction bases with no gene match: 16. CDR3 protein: CASSPTTSAPGTITGELFF. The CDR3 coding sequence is TGTGCCAGCTCACCAACAACATCCGCTCCCGGGACTATCACCGGGGAGCTGTTTTTT.